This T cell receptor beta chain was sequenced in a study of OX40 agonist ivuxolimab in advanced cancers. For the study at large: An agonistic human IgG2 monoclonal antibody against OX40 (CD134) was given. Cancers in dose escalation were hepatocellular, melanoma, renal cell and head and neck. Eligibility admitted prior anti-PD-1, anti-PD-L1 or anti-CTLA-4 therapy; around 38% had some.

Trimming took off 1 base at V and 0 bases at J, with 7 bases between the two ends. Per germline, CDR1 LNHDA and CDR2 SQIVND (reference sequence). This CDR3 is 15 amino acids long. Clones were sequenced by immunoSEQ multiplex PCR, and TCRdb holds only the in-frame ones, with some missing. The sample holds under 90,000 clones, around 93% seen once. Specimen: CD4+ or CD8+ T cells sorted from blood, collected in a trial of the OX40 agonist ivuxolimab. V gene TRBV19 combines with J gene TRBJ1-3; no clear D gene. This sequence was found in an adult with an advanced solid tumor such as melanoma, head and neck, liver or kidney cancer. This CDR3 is CASSIGEFSGNTIYF. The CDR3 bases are TGTGCCAGTAGTATAGGGGAGTTCTCTGGAAACACCATATATTTT.